Here is one TCR beta chain with its context. Antigen: not known. The study ran its PCR with 60 Vbeta and 13 Jbeta primers. Method: immunoSEQ multiplex PCR; TCRdb's copy keeps in-frame clones and lacks some. The sample includes around 130,000 clones, 65% to 75% of them seen just once. This sample was included in a study of cytomegalovirus exposure and HLA in healthy donors. Regarding the study as a whole: In a later analysis, productive TCRs from donors in an Asian-associated ancestry cluster reportedly carried fewer N-insertions than the cohort mean. Based on reports, TCR beta sequences accurately predicted HLA-A and HLA-B alleles for most subjects. Roughly uniform depth of sequencing across donors was assumed in presence/absence analyses.

Looked up from germline, CDR1 is SEHNR and CDR2 is FQNEAQ (reference sequence). Trimming cost V 5 bases and J 2 bases; bases outside gene matches: 8. CDR3 length: 15 amino acids. The TCR was taken from a man aged 40-49 years in good health and CMV-seropositive. Material: PBMCs. The chain employs TRBV7-9 and TRBJ2-7; 8 bases match TRBD1. CDR3 DNA sequence: TGTGCCAGCAGCCCCGGGACAGGTGTCACCTACGAGCAGTACTTC. Amino acid sequence: CASSPGTGVTYEQYF.